The 19 T cell receptor beta chains below all came from one sample that was sequenced in a study of early T cells in non-severe SARS-CoV-2 infection. TCRdb re-derived calls from the 5' RACE reads in MiXCR, one entry per CDR3 protein. The data hold approximately 69,000 distinct CDR3 sequences, with around 11% observed a single time. The specimen was whole blood. These receptors were taken from an adult who was a healthcare worker with PCR-confirmed SARS-CoV-2 infection or an uninfected control (not recorded which).

This sequence joins TRBV27 and TRBJ2-3; 7 bases fit TRBD1. The CDR3 has 15 residues. V lost 6 bases to trimming and J lost 2 bases; unmatched junction nucleotides: 8. The germline V gene encodes CDR1 MNHEY and CDR2 SMNVEV (reference sequence). DNA for the CDR3: TGTGCCAGCAGCTTCAGGACAGGAAACACAGATACGCAGTATTTT. This encodes CASSFRTGNTDTQYF.

This chain joins TRBV10-3 and TRBJ2-1; TRBD1 or TRBD2 may be the D gene (5 bases each). This CDR3 comprises 13 residues. Per germline, CDR1 ENHRY and CDR2 SYGVKD. The V gene lost 6 bases and the J gene lost 5 bases, with 11 bases spanning the gap. The CDR3 loop reads CAIRGTNNNEQFF. The CDR3 region has the DNA TGTGCCATCAGGGGGACCAACAACAATGAGCAGTTCTTC.

The table lists this clonotype with many counts. The chain employs TRBV2 and TRBJ2-3, with D perhaps TRBD1 (6 bases). Germline lookup yields CDR1 SNHLY and CDR2 FYNNEI. Trimming took off 8 bases at V and 1 base at J, with 13 bases between the two ends. The CDR3 is 14 amino acids. Here the CDR3 reads CASYEPGGTDTQYF. The CDR3 DNA reads as TGTGCCAGCTATGAACCAGGGGGCACAGATACGCAGTATTTT.

This clonotype was detected many times. The chain combines TRBV3-1 with TRBJ1-1; D ambiguous. This CDR3 has 13 residues. CDR1 LGHDT and CDR2 YNNKEL come from the germline V gene (reference sequence). V lost 3 bases, J lost 4 bases, and 9 bases lay in between. In DNA, the CDR3 is TGTGCCAGCAGCCATGAGGGCCTCACTGAAGCTTTCTTT. It translates to CASSHEGLTEAFF.

The CDR3 coding sequence is TGTGCCAGCAGCTGGGACGGCTCTGGAAACACCATATATTTT. This sequence encodes CASSWDGSGNTIYF. The genes are TRBV12-3 or TRBV12-4 and TRBJ1-3; D is perhaps TRBD1 (5 bases). Trimming took 6 bases from V and 0 from J, leaving 9 bases between them. The CDR3 is made up of 14 amino acids.

This clonotype showed up many times. At one end the junction does not follow the germline gene, possibly because of a read error. The rearrangement joins TRBV7-9 to TRBJ1-1, with D possibly TRBD1 on 5 matching bases. The CDR3 has 14 residues. Per the germline V gene, CDR1 is SEHNR and CDR2 is FQNEAQ (reference sequence). CDR3 in amino acids: CASSLAGPNTEAFF. The CDR3 DNA is TGTGCCAGCAGCCTAGCAGGGCCGAACACTGAAGCTTTCTTT.

The chain couples TRBV6-6 to TRBJ2-3, with D hard to call. V gave up 2 bases and J gave up 5 bases, with 5 bases separating them. CDR3 length: 12 amino acids. Germline V lookup: CDR1 MNHNY, CDR2 SVGAGI (reference sequence). CDR3 amino acids: CASSYLGDTQYF. The CDR3 DNA follows: TGTGCCAGCAGTTACCTGGGAGATACGCAGTATTTT.

This clonotype showed up many times. The CDR3 loop reads CASSRETGSIHYGYTF. The CDR3 DNA follows: TGTGCCAGCAGCCGCGAAACAGGGAGTATTCACTATGGCTACACCTTC. This chain joins TRBV6-6 and TRBJ1-2; maybe TRBD1 (6 bases). From germline, CDR1 is MNHNY and CDR2 SVGAGI (reference sequence). V was shortened by 6 bases and J by 3 bases, with 20 bases between the two germline ends. The CDR3 runs to 16 residues.

DNA for the CDR3: TGCAGCGTTGCGGCGAACACTGAAGCTTTCTTT. Translation gives CSVAANTEAFF. The rearrangement links TRBV29-1 to TRBJ1-1; D remains ambiguous. Germline V gene lookup returns CDR1 SQVTM and CDR2 ANQGSEA. CDR3 length: 11 amino acids. Between the trimmed V and J ends, which lost 4 bases and 1 base, there was a span of 4 bases.

CDR3 amino acids: CASSEGTGDDEQFF. The CDR3 DNA reads as TGTGCCAGCAGTGAAGGGACAGGGGACGATGAGCAGTTCTTC. This chain uses TRBV2 with TRBJ2-1, with TRBD1 matching 9 bases. Trimming took 1 base from V and 8 from J; bases not matched to a gene: 3. The CDR3 has 14 residues. The germline CDR1 and CDR2 sequences are SNHLY and FYNNEI.

Ten or more counts support this clonotype. One end of the junction fails to match germline, which may point to a read error. V and J are TRBV7-2 and TRBJ2-7; D may be TRBD1 (7 bases). The CDR3 is made up of 14 amino acids. The germline V gene has CDR1 SGHTA and CDR2 FQGNSA. The CDR3 region has the DNA TGTGCCAGCAGTTTAGGCCAGGGGGGCTACGAGCAGTACTTC. It yields the protein CASSLGQGGYEQYF.

This clonotype was observed at least ten times. J is TRBJ2-1 and V is TRBV29-1, with D possibly being TRBD2 (5 bases). V lost 6 bases to trimming and J lost 14 bases, with 17 bases between them. CDR1 and CDR2 from the germline V gene are SQVTM and ANQGSEA. CDR3 length equals 11 residues. The CDR3 DNA is TGCAGCGTCGGAGGACTGGGGAAGGAGTTCTTC. Translation: CSVGGLGKEFF.

Only a few counts were recorded for this clonotype. Because the CDR3 is missing its conserved closing phenylalanine or tryptophan, this is likely a read error. The chain combines TRBV5-5 with TRBJ2-2; D may be TRBD2 (5 bases). CDR3 length: 15 residues. Germline values: CDR1 SGHKS, CDR2 YYEKEE (reference sequence). V dropped 4 bases and J dropped 4 bases, with 14 bases sitting between them. CDR3 amino acids: CASSAWATSTGELFS. For the CDR3, the DNA is TGTGCCAGCAGCGCATGGGCTACTAGCACCGGGGAGCTGTTTTCT.

This clonotype was counted many times. Written as DNA, the CDR3 is TGTGCCAGCAGCTTAGCAACAGGGGCGATGGAGACCCAGTACTTC. Protein sequence: CASSLATGAMETQYF. The V and J genes are TRBV7-9 and TRBJ2-5, with 7 bases matching TRBD1. CDR1 SEHNR and CDR2 FQNEAQ come from the germline V gene (reference sequence). V lost 0 bases, J lost 5 bases, and 6 bases stayed unmatched. The CDR3 runs to 15 residues.

V usage is TRBV6-5 and J usage is TRBJ2-3; D is possibly TRBD2 (5 bases). This CDR3 has 12 amino acids. The germline gives CDR1 MNHEY, CDR2 SVGAGI. V lost 5 bases and J lost 6, with 9 bases in between. CDR3 nucleotide sequence: TGTGCCAGCAGTCCCGGACTGGATACGCAGTATTTT. Protein: CASSPGLDTQYF.

The V and J genes are TRBV29-1 and TRBJ2-2; 8 positions match TRBD1. The J segment lost 7 bases and the V segment lost 7 bases, leaving 11 bases of the junction unmatched. Germline V gives CDR1 SQVTM, CDR2 ANQGSEA. The CDR3 is made up of 14 amino acids. The CDR3: CSALGQGKGGELFF. In DNA, the CDR3 is TGCAGCGCGCTCGGACAGGGCAAAGGCGGGGAGCTGTTTTTT.

This clonotype was counted only a few times. J is TRBJ2-4 and V is TRBV5-1; possible D gene TRBD2, 6 bases. Germline values: CDR1 SGHRS, CDR2 YFSETQ. CDR3 length: 13 amino acids. The ends were cut back, 4 bases at V and 6 bases at J, with 11 bases in the middle. Here the CDR3 reads CASSQEAGNIQYF. In DNA, the CDR3 is TGCGCCAGCAGCCAAGAAGCGGGAAACATTCAGTACTTC.

This clonotype was detected ten times or more. V gene TRBV20-1 combines with J gene TRBJ2-5, with 8 bases that match TRBD1. J was trimmed by 4 bases and V by 6 bases; bases with no gene match: 7. Germline-derived CDR1 and CDR2 are DFQATT and SNEGSKA (reference sequence). The CDR3 spans 13 residues. CDR3 coding DNA: TGCAGTGCGCCCGGGACAGGCGTAGAGACCCAGTACTTC. This codes for CSAPGTGVETQYF.

V is TRBV9 and J is TRBJ2-7; the match to TRBD2 covers 9 bases. The J segment lost 0 bases and the V segment lost 0 bases, leaving 4 bases of the junction unmatched. Germline assignment: CDR1 SGDLS and CDR2 YYNGEE. The CDR3 covers 16 residues. The DNA of the CDR3 is TGTGCCAGCAGCGTAGGAAGCGGGGGGCCCTCCTACGAGCAGTACTTC. Its protein product is CASSVGSGGPSYEQYF.